This entry lists 20 T cell receptor beta chains sequenced from one sample in a study of molecular identifiers for immune sequencing clone quantification. Each CDR3 protein is one row after TCRdb ran MiXCR on the PCR reads. This table holds about 630,000 distinct CDR3 sequences, roughly 25% found once. What was sequenced was naive CD8+ T cells from blood, with Jurkat cell RNA spiked in. Subset specified: FACS-sorted CD8+CD4-CCR7+CD45RA+ naive T cells. The source of these receptors is a human donor in good health. Some libraries in this study had Jurkat cell RNA spiked in.

V and J are TRBV5-8 and TRBJ2-3; maybe TRBD2 (5 bases). Looked up from germline, CDR1 is SGHTS and CDR2 is YDEGEE. CDR3 size: 15 residues. Trimming left V 0 bases short and J 6 bases short, with 14 bases between. The CDR3 region has the DNA TGTGCCAGCAGCTTGGCGATGAGGGTTTCCGATACGCAGTATTTT. Amino acids: CASSLAMRVSDTQYF.

Only a few counts were recorded for this clonotype. The gene calls are TRBV30 and TRBJ1-1, with D possibly being TRBD1 (6 bases). Germline V gene lookup returns CDR1 GTSNPN and CDR2 SVGIG (reference sequence). V lost 2 bases and J lost 3, with 10 bases in between. The CDR3 spans 13 residues. DNA of the CDR3: TGTGCCTGGAGTCCATCAGGGGACACTGAAGCTTTCTTT. Its protein is CAWSPSGDTEAFF.

The rearrangement links TRBV4-3 to TRBJ2-1; 7 bases agree with TRBD1. Germline V lookup: CDR1 LGHNA, CDR2 YSLEER. The CDR3 extends over 17 amino acids. V dropped 0 bases and J dropped 4; count of bases not matched to a gene: 9. The CDR3 reads CASSQDNMAGGYNEQFF. The CDR3 DNA follows: TGCGCCAGCAGCCAAGATAATATGGCAGGGGGATACAATGAGCAGTTCTTC.

Notes on this clonotype: With a much larger clone just one base away, this may be a read error. CDR3 in amino acids: CASSQEAHTDTEAFF. The CDR3 region has the DNA TGTGCCAGCAGCCAAGAGGCGCACACGGACACTGAAGCTTTCTTT. The J gene is TRBJ1-1, the V gene TRBV4-2; D unclear. Between the trimmed V and J ends, which lost 0 bases and 3 bases, there was a span of 11 bases. Germline V CDR1 and CDR2: LGHNA, YNFKEQ. The CDR3 sequence is 15 residues long.

This clonotype appeared many times. The rearrangement links TRBV20-1 to TRBJ2-7; maybe TRBD2 (5 bases). The CDR3 has 11 residues. The V gene lost 6 bases and the J gene lost 6 bases, with 12 bases spanning the gap. The germline CDR1 and CDR2 sequences are DFQATT and SNEGSKA (reference sequence). Here the CDR3 reads CSAERVGEQYF. The CDR3 DNA is TGCAGTGCCGAGAGGGTAGGCGAGCAGTACTTC.

As regards this clonotype: A single base separates this from a much larger clone, so it may be a read error. This chain uses TRBV9 with TRBJ2-7; 7 bases are a match to TRBD1. Germline CDR1 reads SGDLS; CDR2 reads YYNGEE. The CDR3 has 15 residues. The CDR3 reads CANSPGQRQTYEQYF. CDR3 bases: TGTGCCAACAGCCCGGGACAGCGGCAGACCTACGAGCAGTACTTC.

This clonotype turned up a few times. The genes are TRBV28 and TRBJ2-7, with a tentative D call TRBD1 (6 bases). The V gene's germline CDR1 is MDHEN and CDR2 SYDVKM. This CDR3 region has 14 residues. Trimming removed 7 bases from V and 0 bases from J, with 13 bases in between. CDR3 residues: CASTVGGSSYEQYF. The CDR3 DNA reads as TGTGCCAGCACTGTAGGGGGAAGCTCCTACGAGCAGTACTTC.

With regard to this clonotype: With a much larger clone just one base away, this may be a read error. This chain links TRBV10-3 with TRBJ1-1; a weak D match, TRBD1 (6 bases). The CDR3 length is 12 residues. Germline V gene data show CDR1 as ENHRY and CDR2 as SYGVKD. The CDR3 loop reads CALSPTGREAFF. Here the CDR3 DNA reads TGTGCCCTCAGCCCGACAGGCCGTGAAGCTTTCTTT.

This clonotype was seen a few times. The V gene is TRBV27, the J gene TRBJ2-5, with D uncertain. Trimming cost V 0 bases and J 1 base, with 9 bases left between them. Germline lookup yields CDR1 MNHEY and CDR2 SMNVEV (reference sequence). The CDR3 is 15 amino acids. CDR3 in amino acids: CASSLSSEIQETQYF. Written as DNA, the CDR3 is TGTGCCAGCAGTTTATCTTCGGAGATCCAAGAGACCCAGTACTTC.

This clonotype was observed a few times. As DNA, the CDR3 is TGTGCCAGCAGTCCCCTGATGCGGGCGAACACCGGGGAGCTGTTTTTT. It codes for CASSPLMRANTGELFF. The rearrangement uses TRBV28 and TRBJ2-2, with D perhaps matching TRBD2 (5 bases). CDR1 is MDHEN, CDR2 SYDVKM, per germline. The CDR3 sequence is 16 residues long. With 5 bases removed from V and 0 bases from J, the gap between germline ends came to 13 bases.

This clonotype was detected only a few times. This chain joins TRBV13 and TRBJ1-1; no firm D call. In germline, CDR1 is PRHDT, CDR2 FYEKMQ (reference sequence). V was shortened by 1 base and J by 7 bases, with 10 bases between the two germline ends. This CDR3 spans 13 amino acids. CDR3 sequence reads: CASSLEQTDEAFF. The CDR3 nucleotides are TGTGCCAGCAGCTTAGAACAAACTGATGAAGCTTTCTTT.

This clonotype showed up many times. The J gene is TRBJ2-7, the V gene TRBV20-1; TRBD2 matches 8 bases. Per the germline V gene, CDR1 is DFQATT and CDR2 is SNEGSKA (reference sequence). This CDR3 contains 17 residues. Trimming cost V 6 bases and J 1 base; bases outside gene matches: 17. CDR3 bases: TGCAGTGCGCTTACGAGGGGTAAGCGGGAGCTGTCCTACGAGCAGTACTTC. This sequence encodes CSALTRGKRELSYEQYF.

The gene calls are TRBV12-3 or TRBV12-4 and TRBJ2-2; D not certain. Trimming took off 1 base at V and 3 bases at J, with 6 bases between the two ends. The CDR3 loop spans 14 amino acids. CDR3 bases: TGTGCCAGCAGTTTAGAAGGTCACACCGGGGAGCTGTTTTTT. It specifies CASSLEGHTGELFF.

This chain joins TRBV5-6 and TRBJ2-7; unclear D gene. V was shortened by 0 bases and J by 0 bases, with 10 bases between the two germline ends. CDR1 is SGHDT, CDR2 YYEEEE, per germline. This CDR3 has 15 residues. CDR3 DNA sequence: TGTGCCAGCAGCTTGGTTCGTTCAAGCTCCTACGAGCAGTACTTC. Its protein product is CASSLVRSSSYEQYF.

A word on this clonotype: One junction end disagrees with the germline gene, perhaps due to a read error. The rearrangement links TRBV28 to TRBJ2-7, with TRBD2 identical over 11 bases. The germline V gene encodes CDR1 MDHEN and CDR2 SYDVKM. CDR3 length equals 16 residues. The CDR3 loop is CAGSPGTSGDSYEQYF. As DNA, the CDR3 is TGTGCCGGCAGCCCCGGGACTAGCGGAGATTCCTACGAGCAGTACTTC.

In this sample, this clonotype turned up many times. The chain is built from TRBV18 and TRBJ2-4; D is perhaps TRBD1 (6 bases). Trimming stripped 4 bases from V and 5 bases from J, with 9 bases between. From germline, CDR1 is KGHSH and CDR2 LQKENI. The CDR3 has 13 residues. The CDR3 reads CASSLDSQNIQYF. In nucleotides, the CDR3 is TGTGCCAGCTCACTGGACAGTCAAAACATTCAGTACTTC.

The rearrangement uses TRBV19 and TRBJ1-1; the D is unclear. Germline CDR1 LNHDA, CDR2 SQIVND (reference sequence). CDR3 length equals 14 residues. V gave up 5 bases and J gave up 1 base, with 11 bases separating them. CDR3 in amino acids: CASSADSRNTEAFF. The CDR3, as DNA: TGTGCCAGTAGTGCCGACTCCCGGAACACTGAAGCTTTCTTT.

This clonotype was seen only a few times. At one end, the junction sequence differs from germline, possibly due to a read error. The V and J genes are TRBV6-5 and TRBJ2-3; 10 bases map to TRBD1. This CDR3 contains 19 residues. Germline assignment: CDR1 MNHEY and CDR2 SVGAGI. CDR3 DNA: TGTGCCAGCAGTAACTCCGGGACAGGGGTGGCTGGTGAGACAGATACGCAGTATTTT. This encodes CASSNSGTGVAGETDTQYF.

The V call is TRBV6-5, the J call TRBJ1-2, with a possible D match to TRBD1 (6 bases). Germline loops: CDR1 MNHEY, CDR2 SVGAGI. This CDR3 has 15 amino acids. With 0 bases removed from V and 6 bases from J, the gap between germline ends came to 14 bases. The DNA for the CDR3 is TGTGCCAGCAGTTACTCCTACAGGGTGGTCGATGGCTACACCTTC. It encodes CASSYSYRVVDGYTF.

In its sample, this clonotype was seen many times. J is TRBJ2-3 and V is TRBV4-3; 7 positions match TRBD2. Per the germline V gene, CDR1 is LGHNA and CDR2 is YSLEER. The J segment lost 6 bases and the V segment lost 4 bases, leaving 4 bases of the junction unmatched. The CDR3 totals 13 residues. The CDR3 is CASSRGRADTQYF. The CDR3 DNA is TGCGCCAGCAGCCGGGGGAGGGCTGATACGCAGTATTTT.